This TCR beta chain was sequenced in a study of CD8 T cells in Susac syndrome. Random hexamers were used to reverse transcribe the RNA input (roughly 0.5 to 1 ug). TCRdb reanalysed the immunoSEQ multiplex PCR reads using MiXCR and keeps one entry per CDR3 protein. The repertoire includes 400,000 or so distinct CDR3 sequences, about 85% of them detected once, and roughly 0.11% sits in the top ten. The CDR3 runs to 15 residues. Germline values: CDR1 MNHNS, CDR2 SASEGT. V lost 2 bases and J 4 bases, leaving 13 bases between the germline ends. This clonotype was counted between two and nine times. The multiple sclerosis controls comprised treatment-naive patients whose relapsing-remitting disease was stable or active.

This TCR was recovered from a human donor with multiple sclerosis. The sequencing input was CD8+ T cells from PBMCs. This rearrangement joins TRBV6-1 to TRBJ2-3, with D tentatively TRBD1 (5 bases). CDR3 region: CASSEQGLAPDTQYF. The CDR3 bases are TGTGCCAGCAGTGAACAGGGCCTCGCTCCAGATACGCAGTATTTT.